The rows below give T cell receptor beta chains drawn from one sample of a study of blood T cell repertoires in COVID-19. Some clones are missing from TCRdb's copy, which holds only in-frame ones; the method was immunoSEQ multiplex PCR. The sample records some 250,000 clones, 86% being singletons. Sequenced sample: peripheral blood. Receptors originate from a man between 60 and 70 years old with acute or convalescent COVID-19. CDR3s include the opening cysteine and the closing phenylalanine or tryptophan. The D gene is left open where the match is weak. Size is omitted from some rows. Given values are once, few, many or a class for expanded clones.

abundance | j_gene | d_gene | v_gene | CDR3aa | CDR3nt
. | TRBJ1-5 | . | TRBV7-3 | CASSPPGPLVPFYSNQPQHF | TGTGCCAGCAGCCCCCCGGGTCCACTGGTCCCTTTCTATAGCAATCAGCCCCAGCATTTT
. | TRBJ2-3 | TRBD2 | TRBV13 | CASSLVPSGRFTDTQYF | TGTGCCAGCAGCTTAGTTCCTAGCGGGAGGTTCACAGATACGCAGTATTTT
. | TRBJ1-1 | . | TRBV5-4 | CASSFTGGNEAFF | TGTGCCAGCAGCTTTACGGGGGGTAATGAAGCTTTCTTT
once | TRBJ2-5 | . | TRBV18 | CASSPSGLETQYF | TGTGCCAGCTCACCCTCAGGCTTGGAGACCCAGTACTTC
. | TRBJ1-2 | . | TRBV11-3 | CASSFADSLSNYGYTF | TGTGCCAGCAGCTTTGCGGACAGCCTTTCTAACTATGGCTACACCTTC
. | TRBJ1-1 | TRBD1 | TRBV4-2 | CASSQRLAGTVMNTEAFF | TGTGCCAGCAGCCAACGCCTAGCCGGGACAGTCATGAACACTGAAGCTTTCTTT
. | TRBJ1-1 | TRBD1 | TRBV19 | CASSAGGGTEAFF | TGTGCCAGTAGTGCAGGGGGAGGAACTGAAGCTTTCTTT
. | TRBJ1-2 | . | TRBV19 | CASSIGAGQRIGGYTF | TGTGCCAGTAGTATCGGCGCCGGACAGCGGATCGGAGGCTACACCTTC
. | TRBJ2-1 | TRBD1 | TRBV14 | CASSFRDREYNEQFF | TGTGCCAGCAGCTTCCGGGACAGGGAGTACAATGAGCAGTTCTTC
. | TRBJ1-2 | TRBD1 | TRBV28 | CASRDQTRDRGRVNYGYTF | TGTGCCAGCAGGGACCAAACCCGGGACAGGGGGCGGGTTAACTATGGCTACACCTTC
. | TRBJ2-4 | TRBD1 | TRBV9 | CASSVDAGQASLGDIQYF | TGTGCCAGCAGCGTAGATGCAGGACAGGCCTCTTTAGGGGACATTCAGTACTTC
. | TRBJ2-5 | TRBD2 | TRBV9 | CASSGSGRPQETQYF | TGTGCCAGCAGCGGTAGCGGGAGGCCTCAAGAGACCCAGTACTTC
. | TRBJ1-1 | . | TRBV6-5 | CASRDLADKNTEAFF | TGTGCCAGCAGAGACCTAGCGGACAAGAACACTGAAGCTTTCTTT
. | TRBJ2-1 | TRBD2 | TRBV6-5 | CASRISGSVNEQFF | TGTGCCAGCAGGATAAGCGGGAGCGTAAATGAGCAGTTCTTC
. | TRBJ2-2 | TRBD2 | TRBV9 | CASSLSPGTSGNTGELFF | TGTGCCAGCAGCCTCAGTCCCGGGACTAGCGGAAACACCGGGGAGCTGTTTTTT
. | TRBJ1-4 | . | TRBV7-6 | CASSLMAQGFSEKLFF | TGTGCCAGCAGCTTGATGGCCCAGGGTTTTAGTGAAAAACTGTTTTTT
. | TRBJ2-7 | . | TRBV11-2 | CASSLGSALGDYEQYF | TGTGCCAGCAGCTTAGGGTCGGCCCTGGGAGACTACGAGCAGTACTTC
few | TRBJ2-7 | TRBD1 | TRBV19 | CASSSPAGQGADEQYF | TGTGCCAGTAGTAGCCCCGCAGGACAGGGGGCCGACGAGCAGTACTTC
. | TRBJ2-5 | . | TRBV7-9 | CASSRLDSTVQETQYF | TGTGCCAGCAGCCGACTGGACAGCACAGTGCAAGAGACCCAGTACTTC
. | TRBJ1-2 | . | TRBV4-3 | CASSQDNRASGYTF | TGCGCCAGCAGCCAAGATAACAGGGCTAGTGGCTACACCTTC
. | TRBJ1-1 | . | TRBV7-2 | CASSLALQGHRGTEAFF | TGTGCCAGCAGCTTAGCTCTACAGGGTCACCGTGGGACTGAAGCTTTCTTT
. | TRBJ2-7 | TRBD2 | TRBV19 | CASSIGPSGRTVYEQYF | TGTGCCAGTAGTATCGGACCCAGCGGGAGAACCGTATACGAGCAGTACTTC
. | TRBJ2-1 | TRBD2 | TRBV7-3 | CASTNSGTSGRYEQFF | TGTGCCAGCACCAATTCCGGGACTAGCGGGAGATATGAGCAGTTCTTC
. | TRBJ1-5 | . | TRBV19 | CASSIARRTRGSNQPQHF | TGTGCCAGTAGTATAGCTAGGCGGACGCGGGGGAGCAATCAGCCCCAGCATTTT
. | TRBJ1-1 | TRBD1 | TRBV5-1 | CASSPVPGQGRWTEAFF | TGCGCCAGCAGCCCCGTCCCGGGACAGGGAAGGTGGACTGAAGCTTTCTTT